Below, 3 T cell receptor beta chains from the same sample are listed, as sequenced in a study of T cells expressing NK-cell markers. Using the 5' RACE reads, TCRdb records one entry per CDR3 protein without DNA. The table gives 350,000 to 450,000 distinct CDR3 sequences; the top ten clones make up 5% to 5.5% of it. The sequenced sample consisted of blood T cells: a sorted CD56 or NKG2C T cell subset, CD4+ or CD8+ T cells, or bulk PBMC T cells (not recorded which). These receptors came from a man aged 18-75 years in good health.

The chain joins TRBV12-3 or TRBV12-4 to TRBJ1-1. The CDR3 loop spans 14 amino acids. The CDR3 is CASSPTVRNTEAFF.

The genes are TRBV6-1 and TRBJ2-2; the D gene TCRdb calls, TRBD1, cannot be checked with no DNA. The CDR3 totals 14 residues. The germline gives CDR1 MNHNS, CDR2 SASEGT. The CDR3 sequence is CASRSTGLAGELFF.

The chain links TRBV5-1 to TRBJ2-6; TCRdb indicates TRBD1, and absent DNA this call remains unverified. Germline CDR1 SGHRS, CDR2 YFSETQ. This CDR3 spans 15 amino acids. This CDR3 is CASTPAAGLLNVLTF. The full variable domain, with the rest looked up from reference TRBV5-1 and TRBJ2-6, is KAGVTQTPRYLIKTRGQQVTLSCSPISGHRSVSWYQQTPGQGLQFLFEYFSETQRNKGNFPGRFSGRQFSNSRSEMNVSTLELGDSALYLCASTPAAGLLNVLTFGAGSRLTVL.